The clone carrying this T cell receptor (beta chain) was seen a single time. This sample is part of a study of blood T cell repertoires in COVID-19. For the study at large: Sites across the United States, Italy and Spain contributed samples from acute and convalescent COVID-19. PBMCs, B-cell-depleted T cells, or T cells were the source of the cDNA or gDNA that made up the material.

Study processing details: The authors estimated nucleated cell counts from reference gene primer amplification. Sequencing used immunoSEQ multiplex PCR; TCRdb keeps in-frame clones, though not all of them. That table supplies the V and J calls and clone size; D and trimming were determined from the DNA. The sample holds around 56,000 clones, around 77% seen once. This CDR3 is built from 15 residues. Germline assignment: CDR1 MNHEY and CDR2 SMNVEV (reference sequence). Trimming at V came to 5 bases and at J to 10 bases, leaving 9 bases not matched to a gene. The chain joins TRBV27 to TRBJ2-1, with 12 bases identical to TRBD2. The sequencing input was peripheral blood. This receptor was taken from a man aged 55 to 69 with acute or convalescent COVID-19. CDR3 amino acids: CASSPPSGGAGEQFF. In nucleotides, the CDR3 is TGTGCCAGCAGTCCCCCTAGCGGGGGGGCTGGAGAGCAGTTCTTC.